This T cell receptor (beta chain) was recovered during a study of blood T cells in healthy people across ages. This clonotype was detected only once. The CDR3 spans 15 residues. Trimming left V 5 bases short and J 4 bases short, with 14 bases between. Looked up from germline, CDR1 is SGHTA and CDR2 is FQGNSA. A J-beta primer mix and a sample-barcoded 5' primer were used in a second PCR of roughly 6 to 11 cycles. Tags on each cDNA molecule came from a template-switch adaptor with 12 random nucleotides. Via MiXCR, TCRdb re-called the 5' RACE reads, giving one row per CDR3 protein. The sample has some 1,800,000 distinct CDR3 sequences, more than 35% seen once; the top ten hold under 30%. Collection of roughly 9.6 milliliters of peripheral blood was performed for each donor. Samples had at least 7 million PBMCs isolated from them.

The J gene is TRBJ2-2, the V gene TRBV7-2; no definite D call. The sequence was collected from a human donor in good health. Sequenced: blood. CDR3 sequence: CASSPEMVVTGELFF. CDR3 nucleotide sequence: TGTGCCAGCAGCCCGGAAATGGTGGTCACCGGGGAGCTGTTTTTT.